This T cell receptor (beta chain) came from a study of CD8 T cells in Susac syndrome. Remarks on this clonotype: Its specificity is unknown.

CDR1 and CDR2 (germline): MNHEY, SMNVEV (reference sequence). The CDR3 has 14 residues. The V gene lost 6 bases and the J gene lost 2 bases, with 13 bases spanning the gap. When the RNA was reverse transcribed, random hexamers were used with an input of about 0.45 to 1 ug. The amplification used immunoSEQ multiplex PCR on TCR beta CDR3; it spanned 54 Vbeta and 13 Jbeta. From the immunoSEQ multiplex PCR reads, TCRdb called clonotypes with MiXCR, one entry per CDR3 protein. The repertoire holds more than 100,000 distinct CDR3 sequences, with roughly 94% as singletons. Regarding the study as a whole: Clonal expansion involving Susac CD8+ cells peaked in TEMRA cells and active patients. Across the total CD8+ repertoires, over 15 Susac-specific public clones were found. The CD8+ TEMRA repertoires yielded a few such clones. The study acknowledged a relatively small number of individuals in its TCR sequencing and HLA analysis.

The chain is built from TRBV27 and TRBJ2-5, with D possibly TRBD1 on 5 matching bases. The sequenced material came from CD8+ T cells from PBMCs. This sequence was found in a human donor with Susac syndrome. The CDR3 sequence is CASSSRQSQETQYF. In DNA form, the CDR3 reads TGTGCCAGCAGCTCTCGACAGTCTCAAGAGACCCAGTACTTC.